These T cell receptor beta chains were read from a single sample in a study of blood T cell repertoires in COVID-19. Method: immunoSEQ multiplex PCR; TCRdb's copy keeps in-frame clones and lacks some. The data contain about 240,000 clones, about 80% of them singletons. Source material: peripheral blood. The source is a woman at least 80 years old with acute or convalescent COVID-19. Each CDR3 is given with its conserved first and last residue. The D gene is left open where the match is weak. Not every row has a clone size; where given, it reads once, few, many or a size class.

V gene	clone size	D gene	J gene	CDR3 protein	CDR3 DNA
TRBV27	few	-	TRBJ1-4	CASSSLKLANEKLFF	TGTGCCAGCAGTTCCTTGAAGTTAGCTAATGAAAAACTGTTTTTT
TRBV11-2	-	-	TRBJ2-3	CASSLGTRTDTQYF	TGTGCCAGCAGCTTAGGCACACGCACAGATACGCAGTATTTT
TRBV5-6	many	-	TRBJ1-3	CASSLGSGSGNTIYF	TGTGCCAGCAGCTTGGGGTCCGGGTCTGGAAACACCATATATTTT
TRBV5-1	-	-	TRBJ2-7	CASSPRGGYEQYF	TGCGCCAGCAGCCCTCGAGGGGGCTACGAGCAGTACTTC
TRBV9	-	-	TRBJ2-2	CASSFRGTGELFF	TGTGCCAGCAGCTTTAGGGGCACCGGGGAGCTGTTTTTT
TRBV4-2	-	-	TRBJ1-4	CASSQGQGVGEKLFF	TGTGCCAGCAGCCAAGGGCAAGGGGTTGGGGAAAAACTGTTTTTT
TRBV2	-	-	TRBJ1-5	CASSTGTPQPQHF	TGTGCCAGCAGTACCGGGACACCCCAGCCCCAGCATTTT
TRBV5-1	-	-	TRBJ1-1	CASSLGVTEAFF	TGCGCCAGCAGCCTAGGGGTCACTGAAGCTTTCTTT
TRBV28	-	-	TRBJ2-5	CASTYARRGETQYF	TGTGCCAGCACATACGCGCGCCGGGGAGAGACCCAGTACTTC
TRBV6-2/TRBV6-3	-	TRBD2	TRBJ2-5	CASSYLAGGETQYF	TGTGCCAGCAGTTATCTAGCGGGAGGCGAGACCCAGTACTTC
TRBV4-3	-	-	TRBJ1-5	CASSQEQGFNQPQHF	TGCGCCAGCAGCCAAGAACAGGGATTCAATCAGCCCCAGCATTTT
TRBV20-1	-	-	TRBJ1-2	CSARAGDGYTF	TGCAGTGCTAGAGCCGGGGATGGCTACACCTTC
TRBV2	few	-	TRBJ1-2	CASSEAEGGNTF	TGTGCCAGCAGTGAAGCGGAAGGAGGGAACACCTTC
TRBV6-4	few	TRBD2	TRBJ2-1	CASVSGGRKRSYNEQFF	TGTGCCAGCGTAAGCGGGGGAAGAAAGCGCTCCTACAATGAGCAGTTCTTC
TRBV11-2	-	-	TRBJ2-7	CASSHTDSGFEQYF	TGTGCCAGCAGCCACACCGACTCGGGGTTTGAGCAGTACTTC
TRBV5-1	few	-	TRBJ2-1	CASSAGRQGMRVKQFF	TGCGCCAGCAGCGCCGGGAGACAGGGAATGCGGGTTAAGCAGTTCTTC
TRBV6-6	few	-	TRBJ1-1	CASSYSPLNTEAFF	TGTGCCAGCAGTTACTCTCCCCTAAACACTGAAGCTTTCTTT
TRBV29-1	-	-	TRBJ2-2	CSARRQTNTGELFF	TGCAGCGCCCGGAGACAGACGAACACCGGGGAGCTGTTTTTT
TRBV29-1	-	-	TRBJ1-2	CSVGSPTGKNGYTF	TGCAGCGTTGGGAGCCCTACAGGGAAAAATGGCTACACCTTC
TRBV5-1	-	TRBD1	TRBJ1-4	CASSISGTGREKLFF	TGCGCCAGCAGCATCTCCGGGACAGGAAGGGAAAAACTGTTTTTT
TRBV10-1	few	-	TRBJ2-6	CASSGGGSTGANVLTF	TGCGCCAGCAGTGGAGGAGGATCAACTGGGGCCAACGTCCTGACTTTC
TRBV6-5	-	TRBD1	TRBJ1-2	CASSYRDRGYGYTF	TGTGCCAGCAGTTACCGGGACAGGGGGTATGGCTACACCTTC
TRBV11-2	-	TRBD1	TRBJ1-1	CASSNGDRMNTEAFF	TGTGCCAGCAGTAATGGGGACAGGATGAACACTGAAGCTTTCTTT
TRBV6-1	-	-	TRBJ1-5	CASSEQHYSNQPQHF	TGTGCCAGCAGTGAACAGCACTATAGCAATCAGCCCCAGCATTTT
TRBV5-1	-	TRBD2	TRBJ2-3	CASSLVAGGLDTQYF	TGCGCCAGCAGCTTGGTAGCGGGGGGATTGGATACGCAGTATTTT
TRBV19	-	TRBD1	TRBJ2-1	CASSDPDREHGEQFF	TGTGCCAGTAGTGATCCGGACAGGGAGCATGGAGAGCAGTTCTTC
TRBV7-2	-	TRBD2	TRBJ2-5	CASSLDSTGGRETQYF	TGTGCCAGCAGCTTAGACAGTACGGGGGGGAGAGAGACCCAGTACTTC
TRBV5-1	-	TRBD2	TRBJ2-3	CASSNRQTSGEDTQYF	TGCGCCAGCAGCAACCGACAGACTAGCGGGGAGGATACGCAGTATTTT
TRBV5-1	-	-	TRBJ1-1	CASSLVSRRTEAFF	TGCGCCAGCAGCTTGGTCTCCCGGAGGACTGAAGCTTTCTTT
TRBV6-2/TRBV6-3	-	TRBD1	TRBJ1-2	CASSSGQFYGYTF	TGTGCCAGCAGCTCGGGACAGTTCTATGGCTACACCTTC
TRBV5-1	-	-	TRBJ1-1	CASSLETGTTRAFF	TGCGCCAGCAGCCTAGAGACAGGTACGACCCGAGCTTTCTTT
TRBV5-1	-	TRBD1	TRBJ2-5	CASSPGQAETQYF	TGCGCCAGCAGCCCGGGACAGGCAGAGACCCAGTACTTC
TRBV18	-	TRBD1	TRBJ1-3	CASSLDRDPGNTIYF	TGTGCCAGCTCACTGGACAGGGACCCTGGAAACACCATATATTTT
TRBV6-5	-	TRBD1	TRBJ1-1	CASSKDRTSEAFF	TGTGCCAGCAGTAAGGACAGGACTTCTGAAGCTTTCTTT
TRBV5-4	-	TRBD1	TRBJ1-4	CASSLEGQDEKLFF	TGTGCCAGCAGCTTGGAGGGACAGGATGAAAAACTGTTTTTT
TRBV7-2	-	-	TRBJ1-2	CASSLDVGRGRGYTF	TGTGCCAGCAGCTTAGACGTCGGCAGGGGCAGAGGCTACACCTTC
TRBV6-5	-	TRBD1	TRBJ1-5	CASNLAGTGDQPQHF	TGTGCCAGCAACTTAGCCGGGACAGGGGATCAGCCCCAGCATTTT
TRBV18	-	TRBD2	TRBJ2-3	CASSRSGLETDTQYF	TGTGCCAGCTCACGATCGGGACTAGAGACAGATACGCAGTATTTT
TRBV6-2/TRBV6-3	-	TRBD2	TRBJ2-7	CASSYQRGVYGEQYF	TGTGCCAGCAGTTACCAGCGGGGGGTTTATGGCGAGCAGTACTTC
TRBV6-6	-	TRBD2	TRBJ2-1	CASSQPTGTSYNEQFF	TGTGCCAGCAGTCAACCGACCGGGACTAGTTACAATGAGCAGTTCTTC
TRBV11-2	-	TRBD2	TRBJ2-1	CASSYSGLAWVEQFF	TGTGCCAGCAGCTACTCGGGACTAGCCTGGGTTGAGCAGTTCTTC
TRBV5-1	-	TRBD1	TRBJ2-7	CASSLASDRGGEQYF	TGCGCCAGCAGCTTGGCCAGCGACAGGGGTGGAGAGCAGTACTTC
TRBV10-2	-	TRBD2	TRBJ2-3	CASGRASGIADTQYF	TGCGCCAGCGGGAGAGCTAGCGGGATCGCAGATACGCAGTATTTT
TRBV6-5	-	TRBD1	TRBJ2-7	CASSRPGQGGNEQYF	TGTGCCAGCAGTCGCCCGGGACAGGGAGGGAACGAGCAGTACTTC
TRBV5-1	-	TRBD1	TRBJ1-2	CASSSGQGSRYGYTF	TGCGCCAGCAGCTCAGGACAGGGTTCAAGATATGGCTACACCTTC
TRBV25-1	-	-	TRBJ1-4	CASSPYGFGEKLFF	TGTGCCAGCAGTCCCTACGGGTTTGGCGAAAAACTGTTTTTT
TRBV7-9	few	-	TRBJ1-6	CASSLGGPTNSPLHF	TGTGCCAGCAGCTTAGGGGGGCCAACAAATTCACCCCTCCACTTT
TRBV10-3	-	TRBD1	TRBJ1-1	CAISEGQANTEAFF	TGTGCCATCAGTGAGGGACAGGCGAACACTGAAGCTTTCTTT
TRBV12-3/TRBV12-4	-	-	TRBJ1-5	CASNGRGDQPQHF	TGTGCCAGCAACGGGCGGGGGGATCAGCCCCAGCATTTT
TRBV5-5	-	TRBD2	TRBJ2-1	CASSLGSGVSGEQFF	TGTGCCAGCAGCTTGGGTAGCGGGGTTAGTGGTGAGCAGTTCTTC
TRBV19	-	TRBD1	TRBJ1-2	CASSPTGTGGQSYGYTF	TGTGCCAGTAGCCCGACCGGGACAGGGGGCCAAAGCTATGGCTACACCTTC
TRBV6-5	few	-	TRBJ1-2	CASSYTFGGYTF	TGTGCCAGCAGTTATACCTTCGGGGGCTACACCTTC
TRBV7-2	-	-	TRBJ2-7	CASSWARGAYEQYF	TGTGCCAGCAGCTGGGCCAGGGGGGCTTACGAGCAGTACTTC
TRBV4-3	once	-	TRBJ2-3	CASSPPGTDTQYF	TGCGCCAGCAGCCCCCCCGGGACAGATACGCAGTATTTT
TRBV9	-	TRBD1	TRBJ1-3	CASSVGDRVQNTIYF	TGTGCCAGCAGCGTAGGAGACAGGGTACAAAACACCATATATTTT
TRBV7-2	-	TRBD1	TRBJ2-1	CASSPGQGMNEQFF	TGTGCCAGCAGCCCGGGACAGGGAATGAATGAGCAGTTCTTC
TRBV6-6	once	TRBD1	TRBJ1-4	CATQGVGDEKLFF	TGTGCCACCCAGGGGGTTGGGGATGAAAAACTGTTTTTT